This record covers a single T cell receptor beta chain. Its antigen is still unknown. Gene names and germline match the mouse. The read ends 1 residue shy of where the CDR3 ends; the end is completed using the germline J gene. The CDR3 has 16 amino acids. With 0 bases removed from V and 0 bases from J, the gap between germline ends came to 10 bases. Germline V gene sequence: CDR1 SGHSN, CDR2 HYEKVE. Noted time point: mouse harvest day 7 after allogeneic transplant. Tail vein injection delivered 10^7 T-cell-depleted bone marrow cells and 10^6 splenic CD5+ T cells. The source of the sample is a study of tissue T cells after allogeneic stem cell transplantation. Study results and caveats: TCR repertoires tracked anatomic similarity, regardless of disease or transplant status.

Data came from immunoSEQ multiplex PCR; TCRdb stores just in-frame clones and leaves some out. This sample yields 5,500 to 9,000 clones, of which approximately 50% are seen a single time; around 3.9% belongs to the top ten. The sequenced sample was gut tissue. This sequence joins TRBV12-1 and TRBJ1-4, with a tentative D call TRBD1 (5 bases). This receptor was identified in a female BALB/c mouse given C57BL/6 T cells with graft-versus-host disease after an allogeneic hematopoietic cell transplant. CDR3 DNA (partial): TGTGCCAGCTCTCTCGGGGGGTTAATTTCCAACGAAAGATTATTT. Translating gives CASSLGGLISNERLF. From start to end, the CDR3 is CASSLGGLISNERLFF.